This TCR beta chain was identified during a study of T-cell reconstitution after alpha-beta-depleted transplantation in children. The TCRbeta library was prepared with unique molecular identifiers. TCRdb re-derived calls from the PCR reads in MiXCR, one entry per CDR3 protein. The sample has about 200,000 distinct CDR3 sequences, approximately 14% seen once. This clonotype was detected many times. CDR1 is SEHNR, CDR2 FQNEAQ, per germline (reference sequence). The CDR3 sequence is 16 residues long. The junction had 19 bases not matched to a gene; V was cut back by 5 bases and J by 14 bases. The chain combines TRBV7-9 with TRBJ2-1, with 9 bases that match TRBD2. The TCR comes from a human donor who donated a stem cell graft to a child with acute lymphoblastic leukemia. Sample: PBMCs from the stem cell graft donor, taken from the stem cell graft. CDR3 amino acids: CASSATGTSQIGREFF. In DNA form, the CDR3 reads TGTGCCAGCAGCGCCACCGGGACTAGCCAAATAGGAAGGGAGTTCTTC.